This T cell receptor (beta chain) was recorded in a study of T cell responses to AZD1222 COVID-19 vaccine. The method was immunoSEQ multiplex PCR; TCRdb's version includes in-frame clones alone and lacks a portion of them. The sample gives roughly 53,000 clones, approximately 84% of which show up once; approximately 30% is in the top ten. The CDR3 totals 16 residues. Between the trimmed V and J ends, which lost 1 base and 5 bases, there was a span of 17 bases. From germline, CDR1 is SEHNR and CDR2 FQNEAQ (reference sequence). Sequences were derived from peripheral blood, sampled on day 0 of AZD1222 vaccination. This sequence originates from an adult in good health. The chain carries TRBV7-9 and TRBJ1-2; no firm D call. CDR3 amino acids: CASSLEGAAAGYGYTF. The CDR3 DNA reads as TGTGCCAGCAGCTTAGAAGGTGCAGCCGCGGGTTATGGCTACACCTTC.